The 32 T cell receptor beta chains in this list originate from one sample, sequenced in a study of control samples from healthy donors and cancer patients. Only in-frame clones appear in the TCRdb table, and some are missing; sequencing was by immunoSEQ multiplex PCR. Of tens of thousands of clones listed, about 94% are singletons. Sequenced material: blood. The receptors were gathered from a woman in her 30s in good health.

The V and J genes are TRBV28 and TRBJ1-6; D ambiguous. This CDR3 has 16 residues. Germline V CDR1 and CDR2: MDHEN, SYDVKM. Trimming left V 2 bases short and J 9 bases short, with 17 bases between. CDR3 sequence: CASSLKHGSFGSPLHF. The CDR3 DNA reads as TGTGCCAGCAGTTTAAAACACGGTTCATTTGGTTCACCCCTCCACTTT. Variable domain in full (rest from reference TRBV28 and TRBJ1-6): DVKVTQSSRYLVKRTGEKVFLECVQDMDHENMFWYRQDPGLGLRLIYFSYDVKMKEKGDIPEGYSVSREKKERFSLILESASTNQTSMYLCASSLKHGSFGSPLHFGNGTRLTVT.

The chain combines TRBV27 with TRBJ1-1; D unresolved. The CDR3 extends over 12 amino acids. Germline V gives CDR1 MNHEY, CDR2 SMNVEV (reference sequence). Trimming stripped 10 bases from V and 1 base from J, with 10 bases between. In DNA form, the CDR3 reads TGTGCCACCTCTTCCAGGAACACTGAAGCTTTCTTT. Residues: CATSSRNTEAFF.

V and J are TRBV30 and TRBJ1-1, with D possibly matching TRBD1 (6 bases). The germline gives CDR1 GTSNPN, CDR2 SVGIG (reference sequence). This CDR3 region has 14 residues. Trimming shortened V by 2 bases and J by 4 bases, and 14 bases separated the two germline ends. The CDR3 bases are TGTGCCTGGAGTAGTTGGGACAAATTCACTGAAGCTTTCTTT. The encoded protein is CAWSSWDKFTEAFF.

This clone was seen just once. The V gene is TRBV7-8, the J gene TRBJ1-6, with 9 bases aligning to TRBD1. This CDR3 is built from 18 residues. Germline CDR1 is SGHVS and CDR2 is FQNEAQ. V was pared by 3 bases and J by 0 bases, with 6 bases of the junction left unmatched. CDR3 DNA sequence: TGTGCCAGCAGCTTGGGACAGGGAATGGGCTCCTATAATTCACCCCTCCACTTT. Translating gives CASSLGQGMGSYNSPLHF.

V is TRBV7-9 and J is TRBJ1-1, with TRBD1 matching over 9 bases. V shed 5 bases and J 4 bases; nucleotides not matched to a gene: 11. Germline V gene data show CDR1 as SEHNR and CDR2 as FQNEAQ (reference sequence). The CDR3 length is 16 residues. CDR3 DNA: TGTGCCAGCAGCCCCCGTCCCGGGACAGGGCCCACTGAAGCTTTCTTT. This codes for CASSPRPGTGPTEAFF.

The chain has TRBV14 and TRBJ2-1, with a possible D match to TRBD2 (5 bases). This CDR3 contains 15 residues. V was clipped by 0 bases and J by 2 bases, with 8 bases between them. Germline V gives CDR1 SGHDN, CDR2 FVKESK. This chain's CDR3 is CASSQDWRTYNEQFF. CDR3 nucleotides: TGTGCCAGCAGCCAAGACTGGAGGACCTACAATGAGCAGTTCTTC.

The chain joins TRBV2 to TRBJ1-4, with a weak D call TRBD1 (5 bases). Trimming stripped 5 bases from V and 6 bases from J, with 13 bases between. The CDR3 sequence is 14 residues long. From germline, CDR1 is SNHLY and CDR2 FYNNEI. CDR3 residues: CASSSGRDYEKLFF. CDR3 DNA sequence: TGTGCCAGCAGTAGCGGCAGGGATTATGAAAAACTGTTTTTT.

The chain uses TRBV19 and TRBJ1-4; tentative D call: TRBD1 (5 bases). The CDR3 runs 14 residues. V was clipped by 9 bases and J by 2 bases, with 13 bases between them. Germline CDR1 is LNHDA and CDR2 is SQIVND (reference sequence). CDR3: CASRGDWTNEKLFF. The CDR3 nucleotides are TGTGCCAGCCGAGGGGACTGGACTAATGAAAAACTGTTTTTT.

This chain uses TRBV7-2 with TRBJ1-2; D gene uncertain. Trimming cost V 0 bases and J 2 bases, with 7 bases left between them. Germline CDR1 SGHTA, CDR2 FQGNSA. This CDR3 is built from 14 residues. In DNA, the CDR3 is TGTGCCAGCAGCTTAGCAGGGTCGAACTATGGCTACACCTTC. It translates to CASSLAGSNYGYTF.

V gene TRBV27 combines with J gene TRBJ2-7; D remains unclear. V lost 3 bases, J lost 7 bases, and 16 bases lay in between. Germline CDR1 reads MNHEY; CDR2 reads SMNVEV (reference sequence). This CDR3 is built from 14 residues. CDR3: CASSFRQYPLEQYF. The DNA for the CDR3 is TGTGCCAGCAGTTTTCGGCAGTACCCTCTAGAGCAGTACTTC.

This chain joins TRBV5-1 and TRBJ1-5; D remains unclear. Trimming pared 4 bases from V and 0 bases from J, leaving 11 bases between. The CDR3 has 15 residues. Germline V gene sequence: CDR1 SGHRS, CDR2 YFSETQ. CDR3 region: CASSPGPGSNQPQHF. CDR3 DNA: TGCGCCAGCAGCCCCGGCCCGGGTAGCAATCAGCCCCAGCATTTT.

The CDR3 DNA sequence: TGTGCCAGCAGCCCCACAAGGAGCGGTCAGCCCCAGCATTTT. It encodes CASSPTRSGQPQHF. This chain joins TRBV16 and TRBJ1-5; D remains unclear. Per germline, CDR1 KGHSY and CDR2 FQNENV. This CDR3 comprises 14 residues. The V end was cut by 4 bases, the J end by 6 bases, with 13 bases between. Combining the CDR3 with reference TRBV16 and TRBJ1-5 gives the whole variable domain GEEVAQTPKHLVRGEGQKAKLYCAPIKGHSYVFWYQQVLKNEFKFLISFQNENVFDETGMPKERFSAKCLPNSPCSLEIQATKLEDSAVYFCASSPTRSGQPQHFGDGTRLSIL.

This CDR3 is CASSLDFSKPQHF. The CDR3 coding sequence is TGTGCCAGCAGTTTAGACTTCAGCAAGCCCCAGCATTTT. The chain recombines TRBV27 with TRBJ1-5, with D uncertain. The V end lost 2 bases, the J end lost 8 bases, and 10 bases lay between the germline ends. Germline V gene lookup returns CDR1 MNHEY and CDR2 SMNVEV (reference sequence). The CDR3 runs to 13 residues.

Written as DNA, the CDR3 is TGTGCCAGCATGCTCCCGGGCGAGGGCTACACCTTC. It translates to CASMLPGEGYTF. The chain carries TRBV6-5 and TRBJ1-2; D is uncertain. Per germline, CDR1 MNHEY and CDR2 SVGAGI. V dropped 7 bases and J dropped 8 bases, with 14 bases sitting between them. This CDR3 comprises 12 residues.

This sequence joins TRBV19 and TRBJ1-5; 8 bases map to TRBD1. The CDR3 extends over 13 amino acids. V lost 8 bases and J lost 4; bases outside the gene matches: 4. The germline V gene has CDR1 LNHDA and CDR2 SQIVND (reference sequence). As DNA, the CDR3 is TGTGCCAGTCAGGGGGCCCCGAATCAGCCCCAGCATTTT. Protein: CASQGAPNQPQHF.

The CDR3 loop is CASSSGSSYNSPLHF. The CDR3 DNA reads TGTGCCAGCAGCTCGGGGAGCTCCTATAATTCACCCCTCCACTTT. This chain uses TRBV3-1 (or the pseudogene TRBV3-2) with TRBJ1-6; D unresolved. This CDR3 region has 15 residues. The germline CDR1 and CDR2 sequences are LGHDT and YNNKEL (reference sequence). V was trimmed by 5 bases and J by 0 bases, leaving 8 bases between them.

As DNA, the CDR3 is TGTGCCTGGAATTGGGGTAATAATTCACCCCTCCACTTT. Translating it yields CAWNWGNNSPLHF. V and J are TRBV30 and TRBJ1-6; D is unresolved. V lost 4 bases and J 5 bases, leaving 9 bases between the germline ends. The CDR3 has 13 residues. Germline assignment: CDR1 GTSNPN and CDR2 SVGIG (reference sequence). Combining the CDR3 with reference TRBV30 and TRBJ1-6 gives the whole variable domain SQTIHQWPATLVQPVGSPLSLECTVEGTSNPNLYWYRQAAGRGLQLLFYSVGIGQISSEVPQNLSASRPQDRQFILSSKKLLLSDSGFYLCAWNWGNNSPLHFGNGTRLTVT.

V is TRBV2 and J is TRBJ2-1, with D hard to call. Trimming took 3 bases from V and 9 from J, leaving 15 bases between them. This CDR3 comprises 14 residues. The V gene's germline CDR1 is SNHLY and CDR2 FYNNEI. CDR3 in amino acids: CASSDPTAGVEQFF. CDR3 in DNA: TGTGCCAGCAGTGACCCTACAGCTGGGGTTGAGCAGTTCTTC.

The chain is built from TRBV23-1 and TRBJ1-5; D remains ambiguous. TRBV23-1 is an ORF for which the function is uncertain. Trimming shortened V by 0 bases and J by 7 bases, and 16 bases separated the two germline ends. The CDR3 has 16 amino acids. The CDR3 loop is CASSQSPGVGVQPQHF. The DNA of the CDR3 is TGCGCCAGCAGTCAATCCCCCGGGGTTGGCGTCCAGCCCCAGCATTTT.

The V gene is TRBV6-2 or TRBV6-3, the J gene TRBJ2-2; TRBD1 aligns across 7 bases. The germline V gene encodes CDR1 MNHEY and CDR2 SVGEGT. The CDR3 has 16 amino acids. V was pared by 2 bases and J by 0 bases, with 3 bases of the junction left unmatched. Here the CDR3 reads CASSYLGQSNTGELFF. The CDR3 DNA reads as TGTGCCAGCAGTTACCTGGGACAGTCGAACACCGGGGAGCTGTTTTTT.

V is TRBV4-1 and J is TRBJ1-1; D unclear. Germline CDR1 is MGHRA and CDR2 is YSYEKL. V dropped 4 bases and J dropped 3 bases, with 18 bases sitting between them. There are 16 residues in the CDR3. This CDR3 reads CASSPRTWALDTEAFF. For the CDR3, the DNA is TGCGCCAGCAGCCCCAGGACTTGGGCTTTGGACACTGAAGCTTTCTTT.

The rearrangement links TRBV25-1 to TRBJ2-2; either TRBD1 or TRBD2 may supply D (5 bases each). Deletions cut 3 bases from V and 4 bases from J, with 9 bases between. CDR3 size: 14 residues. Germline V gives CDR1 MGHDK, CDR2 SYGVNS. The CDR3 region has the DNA TGTGCCAGCAGTGACTGGGACGGCACCGGGGAGCTGTTTTTT. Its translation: CASSDWDGTGELFF.

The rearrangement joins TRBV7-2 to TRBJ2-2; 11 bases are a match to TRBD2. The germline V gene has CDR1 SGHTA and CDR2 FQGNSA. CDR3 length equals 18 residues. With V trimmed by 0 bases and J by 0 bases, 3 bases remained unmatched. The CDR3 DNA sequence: TGTGCCAGCAGCTTAGCTGGGACTAGCGGAGCGAACACCGGGGAGCTGTTTTTT. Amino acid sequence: CASSLAGTSGANTGELFF.

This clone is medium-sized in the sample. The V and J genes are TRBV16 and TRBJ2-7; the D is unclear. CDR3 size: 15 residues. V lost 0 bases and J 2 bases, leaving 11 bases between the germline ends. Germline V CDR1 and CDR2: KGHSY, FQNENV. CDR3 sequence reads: CASSQSWTSPYEQYF. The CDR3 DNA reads TGTGCCAGCAGCCAATCTTGGACGAGCCCCTACGAGCAGTACTTC.

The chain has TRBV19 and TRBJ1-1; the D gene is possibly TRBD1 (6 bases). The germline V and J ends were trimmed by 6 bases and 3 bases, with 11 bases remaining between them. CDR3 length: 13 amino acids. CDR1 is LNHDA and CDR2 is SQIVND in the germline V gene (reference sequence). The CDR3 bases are TGTGCCAGTAGCACAGGGTGGGACACTGAAGCTTTCTTT. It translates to CASSTGWDTEAFF.

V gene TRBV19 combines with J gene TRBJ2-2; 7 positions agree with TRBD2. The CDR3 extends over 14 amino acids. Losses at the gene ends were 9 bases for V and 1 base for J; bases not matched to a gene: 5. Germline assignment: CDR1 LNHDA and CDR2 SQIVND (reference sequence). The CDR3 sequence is CASAVAGNTGELFF. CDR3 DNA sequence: TGTGCCAGCGCTGTAGCGGGGAACACCGGGGAGCTGTTTTTT.

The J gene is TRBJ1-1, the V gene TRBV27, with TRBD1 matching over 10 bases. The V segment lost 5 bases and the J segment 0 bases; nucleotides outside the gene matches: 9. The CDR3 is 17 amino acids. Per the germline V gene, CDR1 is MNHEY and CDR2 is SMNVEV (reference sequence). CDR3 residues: CASSRRTGGVMNTEAFF. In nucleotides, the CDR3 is TGTGCCAGCAGTAGGCGGACAGGGGGGGTTATGAACACTGAAGCTTTCTTT.

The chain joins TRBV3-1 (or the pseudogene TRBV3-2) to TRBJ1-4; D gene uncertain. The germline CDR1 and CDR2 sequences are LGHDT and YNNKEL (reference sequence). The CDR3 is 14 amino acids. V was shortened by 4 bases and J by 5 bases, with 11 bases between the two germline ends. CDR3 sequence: CASSRTAANEKLFF. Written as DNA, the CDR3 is TGTGCCAGCAGCCGGACGGCCGCAAATGAAAAACTGTTTTTT.

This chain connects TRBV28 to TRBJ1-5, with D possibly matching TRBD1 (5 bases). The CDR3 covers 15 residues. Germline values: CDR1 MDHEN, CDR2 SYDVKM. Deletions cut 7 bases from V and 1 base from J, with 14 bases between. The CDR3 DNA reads TGTGCCAGCAATGGGGGGAGAGGGAGCAATCAGCCCCAGCATTTT. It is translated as CASNGGRGSNQPQHF.

DNA of the CDR3: TGTGCCAGCAGCCCAATCGTGGAAGTAACTGGGGACAATCAGCCCCAGCATTTT. Its protein product is CASSPIVEVTGDNQPQHF. V usage is TRBV9 and J usage is TRBJ1-5; D gene unclear. Trimming removed 4 bases from V and 3 bases from J, with 23 bases in between. This CDR3 is 18 amino acids long. Germline V gives CDR1 SGDLS, CDR2 YYNGEE.

DNA of the CDR3: TGTGCCAGCAGCATCCATCCGGGGAATCAGCCCCAGCATTTT. Its protein is CASSIHPGNQPQHF. V is TRBV3-1 (or the pseudogene TRBV3-2) and J is TRBJ1-5; D not resolved. The V and J ends lost 5 bases and 4 bases respectively, with 12 bases between them. The CDR3 is 14 residues long. Germline V gene sequence: CDR1 LGHDT, CDR2 YNNKEL (reference sequence).

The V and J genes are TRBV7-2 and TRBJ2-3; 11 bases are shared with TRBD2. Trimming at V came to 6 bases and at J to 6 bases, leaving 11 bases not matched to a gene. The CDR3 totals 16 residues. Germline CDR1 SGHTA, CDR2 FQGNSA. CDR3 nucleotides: TGTGCCAGCAGTCATATAGCGGGGGGGCTAGGGGATACGCAGTATTTT. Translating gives CASSHIAGGLGDTQYF.